This TCR beta chain is from a study of technical replicates of blood from several donors. Germline lookup yields CDR1 SEHNR and CDR2 FQNEAQ (reference sequence). J lost 5 bases, V lost 0 bases, and 1 base had no gene match. This CDR3 has 16 amino acids. Here immunoSEQ multiplex PCR was the method, and the copy in TCRdb shows in-frame clones only, minus some. Of about 83,000 clones in the sample, around 92% are singletons; the top ten hold about 0.27%. The receptor was isolated from a human donor in good health. The chain uses TRBV7-9 and TRBJ1-4; 12 bases line up with TRBD1. The specimen sequenced was T cells isolated from PBMCs. The CDR3 region is CASSLAGQGANEKLFF. The CDR3 DNA is TGTGCCAGCAGCTTAGCGGGACAGGGGGCGAATGAAAAACTGTTTTTT.